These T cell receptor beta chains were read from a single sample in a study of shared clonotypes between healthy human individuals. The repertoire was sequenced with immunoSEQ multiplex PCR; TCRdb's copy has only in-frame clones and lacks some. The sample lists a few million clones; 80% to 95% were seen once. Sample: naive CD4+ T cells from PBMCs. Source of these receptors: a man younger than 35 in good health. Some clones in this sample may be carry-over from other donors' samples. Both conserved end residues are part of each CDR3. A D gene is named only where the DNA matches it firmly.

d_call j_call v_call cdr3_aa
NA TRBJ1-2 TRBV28 CASSPGYGYTF
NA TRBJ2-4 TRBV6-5 CASSALSGAKNIQYF
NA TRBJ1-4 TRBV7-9 CASSLGTRGEKLFF
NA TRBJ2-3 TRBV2 CASSGPGTPDTQYF
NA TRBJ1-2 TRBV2 CASSEFQGTGYTF
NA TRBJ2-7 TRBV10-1 CASSTPNPTAHYEQYF
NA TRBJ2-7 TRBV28 CASSPPSQGWYEQYF
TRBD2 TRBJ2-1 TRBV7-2 CASSLRVAGGQNEQFF
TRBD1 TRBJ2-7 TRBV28 CASSSETAGQGRTYEQYF
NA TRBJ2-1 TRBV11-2 CASSLDGWTASVLNDNEQFF
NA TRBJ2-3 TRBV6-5 CASSPLGGGTDTQYF
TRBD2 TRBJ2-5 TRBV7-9 CASSPGIAGGYQETQYF
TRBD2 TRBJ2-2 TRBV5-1 CASSDLLAGGRGTGELFF
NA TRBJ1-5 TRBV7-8 CASSRSARLRGISNQPQHF
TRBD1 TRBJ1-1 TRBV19 CASSGPGQVNTEAFF
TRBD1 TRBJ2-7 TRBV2 CASSSGGPYEQYF
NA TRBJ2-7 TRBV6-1 CAIMTVGRGEQYF
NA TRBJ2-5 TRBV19 CASSTGQGETQYF
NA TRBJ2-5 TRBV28 CAISQSQETQYF
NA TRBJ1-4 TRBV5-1 CASSLGAANEKLFF
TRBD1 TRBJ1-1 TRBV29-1 CSVTRGLTNTEAFF
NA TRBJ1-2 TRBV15 CATSREVPALGDGYTF
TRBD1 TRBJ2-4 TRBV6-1 CASMTGGADIQYF
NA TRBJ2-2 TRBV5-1 CASESRGYGTGELFF
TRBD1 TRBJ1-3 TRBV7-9 CASSRLQGAWGNTIYF
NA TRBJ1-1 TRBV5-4 CASSIGGVYTEAFF
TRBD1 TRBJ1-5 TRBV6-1 CASSLEGQDQPQHF
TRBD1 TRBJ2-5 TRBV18 CASSHEGTGRPETQYF